The 5 T cell receptor beta chains below all came from one sample that was sequenced in a study of T cells after yellow fever vaccination. TCRdb analysed the 5' RACE reads with MiXCR anew, one entry per CDR3 protein. The sample has about 300,000 distinct CDR3 sequences, about 6.9% seen once. The material sequenced was PBMCs, taken around 45 days after the first yellow fever vaccination. These receptors originate from a man aged 18 to 30 who received the YFV17D yellow fever vaccine.

Comments on this clonotype: One end of the junction is discordant with germline, which a read error may explain. This chain uses TRBV7-2 with TRBJ2-4, with 8 bases lining up with TRBD1. The CDR3 is 15 amino acids. CDR1 is SGHTA, CDR2 FQGNSA, per germline. The CDR3 DNA is TGTGCCGGCAGCTTAAGAGGACAGGGAGGAAACATTCAGTACTTC. It encodes CAGSLRGQGGNIQYF.

The rearrangement links TRBV7-8 to TRBJ1-5, with TRBD1 matching over 10 bases. The CDR3 runs to 17 residues. Trimming at V came to 5 bases and at J to 7 bases, leaving 14 bases not matched to a gene. Germline V gene lookup returns CDR1 SGHVS and CDR2 FQNEAQ. The CDR3 DNA sequence: TGTGCCAGCAGCGAGGGACGACAGGGGGCGTCGCGGCAGCCCCAGCATTTT. Translating it yields CASSEGRQGASRQPQHF.

For this clonotype: Mismatch with germline at one junction end may stem from a read error. This rearrangement joins TRBV3-1 to TRBJ1-4; D gene ambiguous. Germline CDR1 is LGHDT and CDR2 is YNNKEL (reference sequence). This CDR3 is 15 amino acids long. CDR3 in amino acids: CASTQDQRRNEKLFF. For the CDR3, the DNA is TGTGCCAGCACCCAAGATCAAAGGAGGAATGAAAAACTGTTTTTT.

This rearrangement joins TRBV7-9 to TRBJ2-7; D might be TRBD1 (5 bases). Germline V gives CDR1 SEHNR, CDR2 FQNEAQ (reference sequence). The V end was cut by 5 bases, the J end by 1 base, with 9 bases between. The CDR3 is 13 residues long. CDR3 coding DNA: TGTGCCAGCAGCCCAGACAGTTCCTACGAGCAGTACGTC. As protein: CASSPDSSYEQYV.

There are a few counts of this clonotype. This chain links TRBV7-3 with TRBJ2-7; D is unclear. Per the germline V gene, CDR1 is SGHTA and CDR2 is FQGTGA. CDR3 length: 13 residues. V lost 2 bases and J lost 7, with 12 bases in between. The CDR3 reads CASSLGGMGEQYF. The CDR3 DNA reads TGTGCCAGCAGCTTAGGTGGCATGGGGGAGCAGTACTTC.